This TCR beta chain was captured in a study of blood T cell repertoires in COVID-19. Trimming took 6 bases from V and 8 from J, leaving 13 bases between them. CDR3 size: 11 residues. Germline CDR1 and CDR2: DFQATT and SNEGSKA (reference sequence). Methods used by the authors: Reference gene primer amplification gave estimated nucleated cell counts. The repertoire was sequenced with immunoSEQ multiplex PCR; TCRdb's copy has only in-frame clones and lacks some. The V and J calls and clone size come from that table; D and trimming were worked out from the DNA. The data contain approximately 170,000 clones, around 84% of them singletons.

This chain connects TRBV20-1 to TRBJ1-2, with D maybe TRBD1 (5 bases). The sample taken for sequencing was peripheral blood. The sequence came from a woman of 80 years or more with acute or convalescent COVID-19. The CDR3 region has the DNA TGCAGTGCCAGTAGGGGAGGGGGCTACACCTTC. Translation: CSASRGGGYTF.